Sequencing of this T cell receptor beta chain was carried out in a study of T-cell memory formation after mild COVID-19. At the level of the study: TCR clusters largely stayed donor specific.

One entry per CDR3 protein, called by TCRdb with MiXCR from the 5' RACE reads. In the table there are 450,000 to 650,000 distinct CDR3 sequences, around 17% of which are singletons. General study points: Among CD4+ contracting clones, most were CM and EM, and CD8+ ones EMRA. Cross-reactive memory seemingly joined, as some responding clones were found in pre-infection memory. Specificity for SARS-CoV-2 was not confirmed among the second-wave clones peaking on day 37.

As to this clonotype: Its antigen is not known.

Germline CDR1 is SGHVS and CDR2 is FQNEAQ. V lost 1 base and J lost 0, with 15 bases in between. The CDR3 loop spans 17 amino acids. Sequences were obtained from PBMCs or a T cell subset sorted from them (not recorded which). The rearrangement uses TRBV7-8 and TRBJ1-2; no firm D call. This TCR derives from an adult woman who had mild COVID-19 (a few samples of this study predate the infection). Cell type and time point are not known. This CDR3 reads CASSLDVTQPPNYGYTF. CDR3 nucleotides: TGTGCCAGCAGCTTAGATGTCACCCAACCTCCTAACTATGGCTACACCTTC.